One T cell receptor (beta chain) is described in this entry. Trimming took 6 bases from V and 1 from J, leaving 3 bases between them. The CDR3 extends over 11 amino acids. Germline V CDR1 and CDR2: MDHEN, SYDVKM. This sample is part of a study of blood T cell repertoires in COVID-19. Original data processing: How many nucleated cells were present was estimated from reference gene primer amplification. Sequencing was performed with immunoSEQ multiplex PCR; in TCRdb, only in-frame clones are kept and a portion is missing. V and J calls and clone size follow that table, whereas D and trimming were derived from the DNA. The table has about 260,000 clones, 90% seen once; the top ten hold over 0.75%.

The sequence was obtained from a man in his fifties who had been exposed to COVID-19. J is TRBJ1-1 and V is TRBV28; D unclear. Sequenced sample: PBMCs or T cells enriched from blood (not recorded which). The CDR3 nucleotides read TGTGCCAGCAGGAGGAACACTGAAGCTTTCTTT. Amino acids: CASRRNTEAFF. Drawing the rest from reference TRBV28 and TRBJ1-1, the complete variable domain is DVKVTQSSRYLVKRTGEKVFLECVQDMDHENMFWYRQDPGLGLRLIYFSYDVKMKEKGDIPEGYSVSREKKERFSLILESASTNQTSMYLCASRRNTEAFFGQGTRLTVV.